The source of this TCR beta chain is a study of cytomegalovirus exposure and HLA in healthy donors. The PCR ran on 60 Vbeta and 13 Jbeta primers. Sequencing used immunoSEQ multiplex PCR; TCRdb keeps in-frame clones, though not all of them. The sample has some 130,000 clones; about 81% are singletons. Sequenced sample: PBMCs. The sequence was collected from a woman between 40 and 55 years old in good health and CMV-seropositive.

This CDR3 reads CASSFPPPGKFNEKLFF. Here the CDR3 DNA reads TGTGCCAGCAGTTTCCCTCCCCCAGGGAAGTTTAATGAAAAACTGTTTTTT. The chain has TRBV28 and TRBJ1-4, with D tentatively TRBD1 (5 bases). V was trimmed by 3 bases and J by 4 bases, leaving 18 bases between them. In germline, CDR1 is MDHEN, CDR2 SYDVKM. This CDR3 spans 17 amino acids.